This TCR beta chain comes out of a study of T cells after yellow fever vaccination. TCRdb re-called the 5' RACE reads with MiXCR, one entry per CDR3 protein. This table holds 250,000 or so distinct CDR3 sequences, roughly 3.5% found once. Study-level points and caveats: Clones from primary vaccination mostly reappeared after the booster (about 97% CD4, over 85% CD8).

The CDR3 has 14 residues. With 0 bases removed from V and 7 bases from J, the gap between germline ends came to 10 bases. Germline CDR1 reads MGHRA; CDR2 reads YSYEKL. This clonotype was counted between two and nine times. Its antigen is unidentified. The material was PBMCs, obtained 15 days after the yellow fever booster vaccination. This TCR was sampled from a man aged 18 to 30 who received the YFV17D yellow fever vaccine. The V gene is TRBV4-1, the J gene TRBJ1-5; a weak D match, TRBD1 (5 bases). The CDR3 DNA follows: TGCGCCAGCAGCCAAGATATCAGGGACCAGCCCCAGCATTTT. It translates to CASSQDIRDQPQHF.